This T cell receptor beta chain was sequenced for a study of T cells in Graves' hyperthyroidism and ophthalmopathy. Researchers took RNA transcripts and amplified the TCR beta CDR3 regions from them. The primer set for the first-round RT-PCR of the TCR CDR3 was HTBI. TCRdb passed the multiplex PCR reads through MiXCR, listing each CDR3 protein once. The data hold hundreds of thousands of distinct CDR3 sequences, with 15% to 20% observed a single time. V dropped 4 bases and J dropped 0 bases, with 10 bases sitting between them. The germline gives CDR1 SGHAT, CDR2 FQDESV (reference sequence). This CDR3 is built from 15 residues.

Source material: blood. The chain combines TRBV11-1 with TRBJ1-3; D gene ambiguous. This clonotype was sampled from a woman aged 30 to 39 with Graves' hyperthyroidism. The CDR3 DNA reads TGTGCCAGCAGCTCCGACGGGTACTCTGGAAACACCATATATTTT. Protein product: CASSSDGYSGNTIYF.